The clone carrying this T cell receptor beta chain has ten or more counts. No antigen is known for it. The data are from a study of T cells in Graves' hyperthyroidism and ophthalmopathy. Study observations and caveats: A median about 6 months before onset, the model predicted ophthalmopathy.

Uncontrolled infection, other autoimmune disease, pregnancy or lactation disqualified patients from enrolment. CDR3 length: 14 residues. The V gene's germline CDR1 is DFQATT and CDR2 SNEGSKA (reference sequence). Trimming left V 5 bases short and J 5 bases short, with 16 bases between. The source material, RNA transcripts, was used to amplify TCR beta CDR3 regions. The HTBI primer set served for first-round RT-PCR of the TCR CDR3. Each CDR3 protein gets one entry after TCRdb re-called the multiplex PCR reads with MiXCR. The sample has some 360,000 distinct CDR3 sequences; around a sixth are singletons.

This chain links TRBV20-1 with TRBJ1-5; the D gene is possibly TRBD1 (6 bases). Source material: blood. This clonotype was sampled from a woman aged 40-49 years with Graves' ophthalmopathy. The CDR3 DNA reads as TGCAGTGCTCTATCCGGGGGCATCGATCAGCCCCAGCATTTT. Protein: CSALSGGIDQPQHF.